This is a list of T cell receptor beta chains from one sample in a study of response to subunit inactivated influenza vaccine. MiXCR was run by TCRdb on the RT-PCR reads, yielding one entry per CDR3 protein. The data show more than 250,000 distinct CDR3 sequences, with about a fifth seen just once and approximately 10% held by the top ten. The material sequenced was PBMCs from blood, taken approximately 20 months after vaccination. Source of these receptors: a man between 45 and 75 years old who received an inactivated influenza vaccine. The CDR3 runs from the conserved cysteine through the conserved F or W. The order of the fields is J gene, V gene, CDR3 protein.

>TRBJ2-7|TRBV10-3
CAIRDSSYEQYF
>TRBJ2-4|TRBV4-3
CASSQEIGQLNIQYF
>TRBJ2-5|TRBV5-1
CASSLLSESGDQYF
>TRBJ2-5|TRBV9
CASSVDPAGAETQYF
>TRBJ2-1|TRBV20-1
CSAVTSGSPEQFF
>TRBJ1-2|TRBV20-1
CSALFPVVPYGYTF
>TRBJ2-7|TRBV11-1
CASSSNRQLAGVHYEQYF
>TRBJ1-1|TRBV5-1
CASSLGDRAKPEAFF
>TRBJ2-6|TRBV7-2
CATKLAGGPWGANVLTF
>TRBJ1-5|TRBV2
CASSRGEGPQHF
>TRBJ1-5|TRBV5-1
CASSPQGDRSQPQHF
>TRBJ2-3|TRBV20-1
CSAARGQDTQYF
>TRBJ2-1|TRBV4-3
CASSPAGRGSYNEQFF
>TRBJ2-3|TRBV27
CASSLLGDGDTQYF
>TRBJ1-1|TRBV28
CASSLTPSGTEAFF
>TRBJ2-2|TRBV29-1
CSVASGGAFAGELFF
>TRBJ2-1|TRBV7-9
CASSEGAGSYNEQFF
>TRBJ1-4|TRBV4-2
CASSQDLLGQGRVGEKLFF
>TRBJ1-6|TRBV3-1
CASSQSAVGLDSPLHF
>TRBJ1-5|TRBV20-1
CSARDVSTSGSNQPQHF
>TRBJ1-2|TRBV5-1
CASSLDTGGLLSYGYTF
>TRBJ2-1|TRBV10-3
CAISRAAGENEQFF
>TRBJ2-2|TRBV20-1
CSAFRTSGSGELFF
>TRBJ2-5|TRBV21-1
CASSKVRGARYETQYF
>TRBJ1-1|TRBV7-9
CASSLAQLEAFF
>TRBJ2-5|TRBV5-4
CASSFTSGGIQETQYF
>TRBJ1-5|TRBV28
CASSPGRIPNQPQHF
>TRBJ2-7|TRBV7-2
CASSFDSINEQYF
>TRBJ2-1|TRBV30
CAWSAPSGIIYGKFF
>TRBJ1-5|TRBV6-2/TRBV6-3
CASSRTGGLQPQHF
>TRBJ1-3|TRBV28
CASSPLYYPISGNTIYF
>TRBJ2-1|TRBV7-2
CASSLARERSHEQFF
>TRBJ2-7|TRBV6-2/TRBV6-3
CASSLPPGQPYEQYF
>TRBJ2-7|TRBV7-8
CASSLTGTSYEQYF
>TRBJ2-1|TRBV20-1
CSAKTGNAYNEQFF
>TRBJ1-1|TRBV5-1
CASSLGDTLNTEAFF
>TRBJ1-1|TRBV6-2/TRBV6-3
CASSRLGGFEAFF
>TRBJ1-4|TRBV5-1
CASSLGYATNEKLFF
>TRBJ1-5|TRBV12-3/TRBV12-4
CASSFVGRGNQPQHF
>TRBJ2-1|TRBV7-9
CASSLLARGDEQFF
>TRBJ2-5|TRBV5-4
CASSLDRGETQYF
>TRBJ1-1|TRBV5-1
CASSPWGANTEAFF
>TRBJ1-1|TRBV4-1
CASSQFDSEAFF
>TRBJ1-6|TRBV20-1
CSARDGYSPLHF